A single sample is the source of the 18 T cell receptor beta chains below, sequenced in a study of shared clonotypes between healthy human individuals. Assay used: immunoSEQ multiplex PCR; TCRdb lists only in-frame clones, some missing. Among some 1,100,000 clones listed, about four fifths were seen once. The sequencing input was memory CD4+ T cells from PBMCs. The subset denotes: CD45RA-negative fraction. These receptors originate from a man aged 18 to 30 in good health. Some clones in this sample may be carry-over from other donors' samples.

This chain links TRBV7-3 with TRBJ2-3; D is unresolved. CDR3 length: 14 residues. Deletions cut 1 base from V and 2 bases from J, with 7 bases between. Germline V gene data show CDR1 as SGHTA and CDR2 as FQGTGA. CDR3 region: CASSLNTLTDTQYF. DNA for the CDR3: TGTGCCAGCAGCTTAAATACTCTCACAGATACGCAGTATTTT.

The chain combines TRBV7-9 with TRBJ1-4; D gene ambiguous. The CDR3 covers 16 residues. Trimming took 3 bases from V and 0 from J, leaving 11 bases between them. Germline CDR1 SEHNR, CDR2 FQNEAQ (reference sequence). This CDR3 is CASSFPGRATNEKLFF. CDR3 coding DNA: TGTGCCAGCAGCTTCCCCGGGCGTGCAACTAATGAAAAACTGTTTTTT.

J is TRBJ2-1 and V is TRBV7-2; 13 bases fit TRBD2. CDR1 SGHTA and CDR2 FQGNSA come from the germline V gene. Losses at the gene ends were 6 bases for V and 0 bases for J; bases not matched to a gene: 11. CDR3 length equals 19 residues. The CDR3 spells CASSTYPGLAGSSYNEQFF. CDR3 nucleotide sequence: TGTGCCAGCAGTACCTACCCGGGACTAGCGGGAAGCTCCTACAATGAGCAGTTCTTC.

The genes are TRBV4-3 and TRBJ2-1; 7 bases line up with TRBD1. The CDR3 is made up of 16 amino acids. The germline CDR1 and CDR2 sequences are LGHNA and YSLEER. V shed 2 bases, J shed 4 bases, and the junction held 8 bases outside the gene matches. CDR3 sequence reads: CASSQSTGTEYNEQFF. CDR3 DNA sequence: TGCGCCAGCAGCCAATCCACCGGGACAGAATACAATGAGCAGTTCTTC.

The genes are TRBV15 and TRBJ1-1; 7 bases agree with TRBD1. Losses at the gene ends were 5 bases for V and 6 bases for J; bases not matched to a gene: 9. The CDR3 covers 14 residues. Germline values: CDR1 LNHNV, CDR2 YYDKDF (reference sequence). CDR3 bases: TGTGCCACCAGCGGGGACAGATTCGGGCCTGAAGCTTTCTTT. It is translated as CATSGDRFGPEAFF. Drawing the rest from reference TRBV15 and TRBJ1-1, the complete variable domain is DAMVIQNPRYQVTQFGKPVTLSCSQTLNHNVMYWYQQKSSQAPKLLFHYYDKDFNNEADTPDNFQSRRPNTSFCFLDIRSPGLGDTAMYLCATSGDRFGPEAFFGQGTRLTVV.

The V gene is TRBV5-4, the J gene TRBJ2-7; D may be TRBD2 (5 bases). Germline lookup yields CDR1 SGHNT and CDR2 YYREEE (reference sequence). The V and J ends lost 0 bases and 6 bases respectively, with 13 bases between them. The CDR3 is 14 residues long. The CDR3: CASSLGLQPSEQYF. CDR3 in DNA: TGTGCCAGCAGCTTGGGACTACAGCCCTCCGAGCAGTACTTC.

The CDR3, as DNA: TGTGCCAGCAGCCGTTGGGGACAATCCTACGAGCAGTACTTC. It is translated as CASSRWGQSYEQYF. The chain joins TRBV14 to TRBJ2-7; TRBD1 is a possible D gene (6 bases). The V end lost 4 bases, the J end lost 1 base, and 11 bases lay between the germline ends. CDR3 length equals 14 residues. Germline CDR1 is SGHDN and CDR2 is FVKESK.

The chain couples TRBV28 to TRBJ2-5; TRBD2 is a possible D gene (5 bases). Trimming cost V 6 bases and J 9 bases, with 17 bases left between them. Germline loops: CDR1 MDHEN, CDR2 SYDVKM. The CDR3 spans 13 residues. The CDR3 sequence is CASSPDIARAQYF. The CDR3, as DNA: TGTGCCAGCAGCCCCGACATCGCGAGGGCCCAGTACTTC.

The chain links TRBV11-2 to TRBJ2-5; 9 bases agree with TRBD2. Germline V CDR1 and CDR2: SGHAT, FQNNGV. This CDR3 is built from 17 residues. V lost 7 bases to trimming and J lost 3 bases; unmatched junction nucleotides: 15. DNA of the CDR3: TGTGCCAGCACCCAGGGGAGTAGACTAGCGGATAAAGAGACCCAGTACTTC. Protein product: CASTQGSRLADKETQYF.

Turning to this clone: The same CDR3 also results from other DNA sequences found in this sample. The chain is built from TRBV6-5 and TRBJ2-1; D not certain. The V and J ends lost 4 bases and 7 bases respectively, with 8 bases between them. The germline gives CDR1 MNHEY, CDR2 SVGAGI. The CDR3 has 12 residues. The CDR3: CASSSDSNEQFF. The CDR3 DNA reads TGTGCCAGCAGTTCAGACTCAAATGAGCAGTTCTTC.

The gene calls are TRBV7-2 and TRBJ2-5, with D perhaps TRBD1 or TRBD2 (6 bases each). The ends were cut back, 1 base at V and 5 bases at J, with 17 bases in the middle. The CDR3 runs to 16 residues. Germline lookup yields CDR1 SGHTA and CDR2 FQGNSA. As DNA, the CDR3 is TGTGCCAGCAGCTTAGATCGCAGGGGCGGGATGGAGACCCAGTACTTC. Translated: CASSLDRRGGMETQYF.

Worth noting for this clone: The sample carries other DNA sequences with the same CDR3. V gene TRBV28 combines with J gene TRBJ1-1; tentatively, D is TRBD1 (5 bases). There are 14 residues in the CDR3. The V and J ends lost 0 bases and 4 bases respectively, with 9 bases between them. Looked up from germline, CDR1 is MDHEN and CDR2 is SYDVKM. In DNA form, the CDR3 reads TGTGCCAGCAGTTTATGGGAGGGGACCACTGAAGCTTTCTTT. Its protein is CASSLWEGTTEAFF.

The genes are TRBV7-2 and TRBJ2-7; tentatively, D is TRBD1 or TRBD2 (5 bases each). V was trimmed by 5 bases and J by 3 bases, leaving 8 bases between them. The V gene's germline CDR1 is SGHTA and CDR2 FQGNSA. The CDR3 sequence is 12 residues long. The CDR3: CASSRDGYEQYF. CDR3 DNA: TGTGCCAGCAGCCGGGACGGCTACGAGCAGTACTTC.

The chain carries TRBV27 and TRBJ1-2, with 9 bases lining up with TRBD1. Looked up from germline, CDR1 is MNHEY and CDR2 is SMNVEV (reference sequence). The CDR3 is 17 residues long. Unmatched junction bases numbered 12, after V lost 5 bases and J lost 2 bases. The CDR3 here is CASSPKTGGIGNYGYTF. The CDR3, as DNA: TGTGCCAGCAGTCCAAAGACAGGGGGGATAGGGAACTATGGCTACACCTTC.

V and J are TRBV7-9 and TRBJ2-7, with D perhaps TRBD2 (5 bases). Trimming took 5 bases from V and 7 from J, leaving 9 bases between them. The CDR3 length is 11 residues. CDR1 and CDR2 (germline): SEHNR, FQNEAQ (reference sequence). The CDR3 sequence is CASSQREEQYF. DNA of the CDR3: TGTGCCAGCAGCCAGAGGGAAGAGCAGTACTTC.

The chain has TRBV19 and TRBJ1-5, with D perhaps TRBD1 (6 bases). The CDR3 covers 17 residues. V was clipped by 6 bases and J by 0 bases, with 18 bases between them. Germline V gene lookup returns CDR1 LNHDA and CDR2 SQIVND (reference sequence). CDR3 in DNA: TGTGCCAGTAGCCCCTTTAGGGGGGACTATAGCAATCAGCCCCAGCATTTT. This translates into CASSPFRGDYSNQPQHF.

The rearrangement uses TRBV28 and TRBJ2-4, with D uncertain. Germline V gives CDR1 MDHEN, CDR2 SYDVKM. The CDR3 consists of 14 residues. V lost 2 bases and J lost 8, with 13 bases in between. The CDR3 here is CASSLPAGSDIQYF. In nucleotides, the CDR3 is TGTGCCAGCAGTTTACCGGCAGGCTCGGACATTCAGTACTTC.

The chain combines TRBV19 with TRBJ1-5; 7 positions agree with TRBD1. Per the germline V gene, CDR1 is LNHDA and CDR2 is SQIVND (reference sequence). Trimming cost V 5 bases and J 0 bases; bases outside gene matches: 7. This CDR3 spans 16 amino acids. CDR3 in DNA: TGTGCCAGTAGTGTACAGGGGTCCTATAGCAATCAGCCCCAGCATTTT. Amino acid sequence: CASSVQGSYSNQPQHF.